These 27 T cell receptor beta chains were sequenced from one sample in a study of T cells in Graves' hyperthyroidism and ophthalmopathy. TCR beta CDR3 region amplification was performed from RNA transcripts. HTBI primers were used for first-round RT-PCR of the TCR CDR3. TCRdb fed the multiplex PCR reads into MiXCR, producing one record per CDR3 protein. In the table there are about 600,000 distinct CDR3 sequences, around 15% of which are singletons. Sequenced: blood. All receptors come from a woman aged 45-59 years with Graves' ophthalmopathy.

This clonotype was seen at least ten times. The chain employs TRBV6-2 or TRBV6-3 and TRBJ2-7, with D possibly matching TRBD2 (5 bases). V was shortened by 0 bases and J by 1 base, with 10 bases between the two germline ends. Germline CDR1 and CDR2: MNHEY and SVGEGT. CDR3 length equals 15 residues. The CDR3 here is CASSYSVRGSYEQYF. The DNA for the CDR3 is TGTGCCAGCAGTTACTCAGTCCGGGGATCCTACGAGCAGTACTTC.

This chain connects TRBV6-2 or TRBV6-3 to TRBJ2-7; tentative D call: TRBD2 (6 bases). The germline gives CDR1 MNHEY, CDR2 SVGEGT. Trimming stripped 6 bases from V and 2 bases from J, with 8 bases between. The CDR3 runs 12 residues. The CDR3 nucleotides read TGTGCCAGCAGGGGGAGGACCTACGAGCAGTACTTC. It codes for CASRGRTYEQYF.

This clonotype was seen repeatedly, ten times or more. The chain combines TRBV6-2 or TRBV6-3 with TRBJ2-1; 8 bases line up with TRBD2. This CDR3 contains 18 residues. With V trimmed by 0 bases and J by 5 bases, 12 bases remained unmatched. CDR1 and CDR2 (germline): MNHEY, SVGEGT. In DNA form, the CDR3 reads TGTGCCAGCAGTTACTCTAGTATGTCGCTAGCGGGTAACAATGAGCAGTTCTTC. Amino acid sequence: CASSYSSMSLAGNNEQFF.

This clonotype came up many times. Here the CDR3 reads CASSPLGSGPYNEQFF. The CDR3 DNA sequence: TGTGCCAGCAGCCCCCTGGGTAGCGGGCCCTACAATGAGCAGTTCTTC. The chain carries TRBV7-3 and TRBJ2-1, with 7 bases identical to TRBD2. Germline-derived CDR1 and CDR2 are SGHTA and FQGTGA. This CDR3 is built from 16 residues. V lost 5 bases, J lost 2 bases, and 9 bases stayed unmatched.

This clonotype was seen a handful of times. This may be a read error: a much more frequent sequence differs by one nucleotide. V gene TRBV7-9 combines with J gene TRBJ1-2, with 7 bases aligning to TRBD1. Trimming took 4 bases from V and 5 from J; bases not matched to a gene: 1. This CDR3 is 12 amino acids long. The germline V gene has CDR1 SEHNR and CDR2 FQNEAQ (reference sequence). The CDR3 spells CASSSGQYGYTF. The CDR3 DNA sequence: TGTGCCAGCAGCTCGGGACAGTATGGCTACACCTTC.

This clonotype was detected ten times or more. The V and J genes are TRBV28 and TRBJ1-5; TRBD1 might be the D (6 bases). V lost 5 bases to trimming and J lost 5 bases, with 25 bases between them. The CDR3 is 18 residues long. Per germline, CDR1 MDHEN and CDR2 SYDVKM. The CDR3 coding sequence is TGTGCCAGCAGTCCACTGACCTTAGGGGGGTATGGGGATCAGCCCCAGCATTTT. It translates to CASSPLTLGGYGDQPQHF.

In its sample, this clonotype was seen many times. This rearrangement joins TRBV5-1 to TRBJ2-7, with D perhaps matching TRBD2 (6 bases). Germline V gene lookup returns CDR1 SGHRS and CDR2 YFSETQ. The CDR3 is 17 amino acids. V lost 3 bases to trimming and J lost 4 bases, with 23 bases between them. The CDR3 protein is CASSSSKGLRVGYEQYF. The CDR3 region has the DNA TGCGCCAGCAGCTCCTCGAAGGGACTCAGGGTGGGATACGAGCAGTACTTC.

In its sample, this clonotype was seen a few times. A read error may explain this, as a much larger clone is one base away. The CDR3 region is CASSLVGRLARQYF. The CDR3 DNA follows: TGTGCCAGCAGCTTAGTTGGACGATTGGCTAGGCAGTACTTC. The V call is TRBV7-2, the J call TRBJ2-7; D gene ambiguous. The CDR3 runs 14 residues. V dropped 1 base and J dropped 9 bases, with 16 bases sitting between them. CDR1 and CDR2 (germline): SGHTA, FQGNSA.

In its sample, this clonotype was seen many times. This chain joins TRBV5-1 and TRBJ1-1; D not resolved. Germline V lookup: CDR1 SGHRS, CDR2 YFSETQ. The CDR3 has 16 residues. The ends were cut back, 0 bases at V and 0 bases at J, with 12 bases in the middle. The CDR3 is CASSLEAPNLNTEAFF. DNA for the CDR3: TGCGCCAGCAGCTTGGAGGCACCGAACCTGAACACTGAAGCTTTCTTT.

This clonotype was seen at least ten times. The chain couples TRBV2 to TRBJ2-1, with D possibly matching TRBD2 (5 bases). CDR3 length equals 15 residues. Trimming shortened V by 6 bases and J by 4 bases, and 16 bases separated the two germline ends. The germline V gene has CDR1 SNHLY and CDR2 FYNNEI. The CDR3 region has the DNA TGTGCCAGCAGACCGTCATCGGGGATTTACAATGAGCAGTTCTTC. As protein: CASRPSSGIYNEQFF.

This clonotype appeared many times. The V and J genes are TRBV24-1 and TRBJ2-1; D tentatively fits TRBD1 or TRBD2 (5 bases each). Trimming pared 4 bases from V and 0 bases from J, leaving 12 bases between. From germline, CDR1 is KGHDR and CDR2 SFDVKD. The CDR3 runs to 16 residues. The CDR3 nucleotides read TGTGCCACCAGTGACTTAACTAGGGGCTCCTACAATGAGCAGTTCTTC. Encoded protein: CATSDLTRGSYNEQFF.

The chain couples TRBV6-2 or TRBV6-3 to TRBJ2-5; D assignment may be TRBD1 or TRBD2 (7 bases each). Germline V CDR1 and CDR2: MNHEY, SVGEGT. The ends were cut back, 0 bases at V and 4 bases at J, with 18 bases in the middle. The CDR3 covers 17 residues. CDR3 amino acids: CASSYSGGGGFAETQYF. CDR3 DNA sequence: TGTGCCAGCAGTTACTCGGGAGGGGGCGGTTTCGCAGAGACCCAGTACTTC.

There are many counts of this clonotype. The CDR3 DNA reads as TGCGCCAGCAGCTTGGTGGGCCTGGATACTGGCACAGATACGCAGTATTTT. Translation gives CASSLVGLDTGTDTQYF. The rearrangement links TRBV5-1 to TRBJ2-3, with unresolved D. Per germline, CDR1 SGHRS and CDR2 YFSETQ. Trimming shortened V by 0 bases and J by 1 base, and 15 bases separated the two germline ends. This CDR3 comprises 17 residues.

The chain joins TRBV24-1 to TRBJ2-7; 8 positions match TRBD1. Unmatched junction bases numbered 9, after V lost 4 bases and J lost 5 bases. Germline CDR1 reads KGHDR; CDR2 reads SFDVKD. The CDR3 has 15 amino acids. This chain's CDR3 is CATSDPRTGSDEQYF. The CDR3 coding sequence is TGTGCCACCAGTGACCCAAGGACAGGGAGCGACGAGCAGTACTTC.

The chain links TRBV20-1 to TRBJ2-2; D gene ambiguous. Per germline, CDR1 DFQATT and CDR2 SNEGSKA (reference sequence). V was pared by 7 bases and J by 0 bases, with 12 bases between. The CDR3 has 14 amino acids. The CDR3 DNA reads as TGCAGTGTTAGGGCGGAGCCGAACACCGGGGAGCTGTTTTTT. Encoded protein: CSVRAEPNTGELFF.

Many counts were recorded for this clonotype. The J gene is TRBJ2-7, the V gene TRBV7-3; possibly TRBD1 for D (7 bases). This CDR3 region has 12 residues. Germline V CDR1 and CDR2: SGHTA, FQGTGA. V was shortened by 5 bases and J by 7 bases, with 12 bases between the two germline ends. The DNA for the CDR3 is TGTGCCAGCAGCAGACCAGGGGGGGAGCAGTACTTC. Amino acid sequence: CASSRPGGEQYF.

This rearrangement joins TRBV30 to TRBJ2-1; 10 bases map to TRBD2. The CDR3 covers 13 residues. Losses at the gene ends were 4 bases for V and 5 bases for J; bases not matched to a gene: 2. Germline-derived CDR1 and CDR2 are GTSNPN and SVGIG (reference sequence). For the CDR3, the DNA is TGTGCCTGGACTAGCGGGAGAGACAATGAGCAGTTCTTC. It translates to CAWTSGRDNEQFF.

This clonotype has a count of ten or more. The CDR3 nucleotides are TGTGCCAGCAGCCGTAGTTCGGGGGATGAGCAGTTCTTC. The encoded protein is CASSRSSGDEQFF. The gene calls are TRBV11-2 and TRBJ2-1, with D possibly matching TRBD2 (6 bases). The V end lost 5 bases, the J end lost 8 bases, and 13 bases lay between the germline ends. The CDR3 spans 13 residues. Germline V gene lookup returns CDR1 SGHAT and CDR2 FQNNGV.

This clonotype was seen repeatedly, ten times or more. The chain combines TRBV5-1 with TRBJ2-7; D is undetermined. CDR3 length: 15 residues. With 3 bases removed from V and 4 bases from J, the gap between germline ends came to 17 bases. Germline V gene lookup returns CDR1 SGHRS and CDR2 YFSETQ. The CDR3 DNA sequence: TGCGCCAGCAGCTCCCAGGCCTATAGGTCTTACGAGCAGTACTTC. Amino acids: CASSSQAYRSYEQYF.

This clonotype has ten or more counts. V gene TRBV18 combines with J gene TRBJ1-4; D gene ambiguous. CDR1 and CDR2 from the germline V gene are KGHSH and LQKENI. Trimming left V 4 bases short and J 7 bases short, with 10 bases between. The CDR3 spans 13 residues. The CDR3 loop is CASSRGLGEKLFF. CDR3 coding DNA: TGTGCCAGCTCACGAGGGTTGGGTGAAAAACTGTTTTTT.

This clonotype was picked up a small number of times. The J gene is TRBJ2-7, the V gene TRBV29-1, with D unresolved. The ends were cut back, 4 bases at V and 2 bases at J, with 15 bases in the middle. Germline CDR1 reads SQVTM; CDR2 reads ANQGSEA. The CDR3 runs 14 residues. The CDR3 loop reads CSVVSLGFAYEQYF. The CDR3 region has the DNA TGCAGCGTTGTAAGTTTGGGGTTTGCCTACGAGCAGTACTTC.

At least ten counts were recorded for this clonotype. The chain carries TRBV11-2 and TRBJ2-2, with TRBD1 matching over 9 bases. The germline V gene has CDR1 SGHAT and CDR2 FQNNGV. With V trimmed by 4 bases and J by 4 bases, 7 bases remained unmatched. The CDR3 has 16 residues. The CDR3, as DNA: TGTGCCAGCAGCTCAGCGACAGGGGGGGGCACCGGGGAGCTGTTTTTT. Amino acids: CASSSATGGGTGELFF. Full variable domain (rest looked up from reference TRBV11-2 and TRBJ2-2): EAGVAQSPRYKIIEKRQSVAFWCNPISGHATLYWYQQILGQGPKLLIQFQNNGVVDDSQLPKDRFSAERLKGVDSTLKIQPAKLEDSAVYLCASSSATGGGTGELFFGEGSRLTVL.

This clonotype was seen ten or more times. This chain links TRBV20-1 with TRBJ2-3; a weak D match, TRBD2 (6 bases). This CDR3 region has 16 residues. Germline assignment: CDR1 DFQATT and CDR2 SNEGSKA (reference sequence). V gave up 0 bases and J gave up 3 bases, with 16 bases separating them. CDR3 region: CSARDSRAGRTDTQYF. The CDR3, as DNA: TGCAGTGCTAGAGATAGCAGGGCGGGACGGACAGATACGCAGTATTTT.

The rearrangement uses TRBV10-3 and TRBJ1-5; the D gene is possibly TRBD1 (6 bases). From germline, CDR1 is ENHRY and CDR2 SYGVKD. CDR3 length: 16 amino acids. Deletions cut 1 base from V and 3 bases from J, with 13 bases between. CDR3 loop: CAISEFRGEFNQPQHF. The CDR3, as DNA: TGTGCCATCAGTGAGTTCAGGGGCGAATTCAATCAGCCCCAGCATTTT.

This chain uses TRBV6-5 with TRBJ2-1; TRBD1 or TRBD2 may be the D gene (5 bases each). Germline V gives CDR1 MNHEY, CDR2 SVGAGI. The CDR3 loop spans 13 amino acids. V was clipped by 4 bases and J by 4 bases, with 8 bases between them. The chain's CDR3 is CASSWDGYNEQFF. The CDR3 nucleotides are TGTGCCAGCAGTTGGGACGGATACAATGAGCAGTTCTTC.

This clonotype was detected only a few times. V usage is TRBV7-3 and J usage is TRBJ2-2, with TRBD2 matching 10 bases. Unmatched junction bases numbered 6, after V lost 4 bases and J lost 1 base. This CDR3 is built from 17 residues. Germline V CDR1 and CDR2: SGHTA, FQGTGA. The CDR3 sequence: CASSYDVAGGNTGELFF. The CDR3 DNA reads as TGTGCCAGCAGCTACGACGTAGCGGGAGGGAACACCGGGGAGCTGTTTTTT.

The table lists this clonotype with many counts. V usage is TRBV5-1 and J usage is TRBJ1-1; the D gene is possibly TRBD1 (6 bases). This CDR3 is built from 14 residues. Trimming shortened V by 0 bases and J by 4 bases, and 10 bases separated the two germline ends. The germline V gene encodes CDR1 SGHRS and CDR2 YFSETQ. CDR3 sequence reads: CASSLGGQTTEAFF. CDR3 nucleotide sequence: TGCGCCAGCAGCTTGGGTGGACAGACCACTGAAGCTTTCTTT.